This T cell receptor (beta chain) was recorded in a study of blood T cell repertoires in COVID-19. Original handling: Amplification from reference gene primers served as the basis for estimated nucleated cell counts. Sequencing used immunoSEQ multiplex PCR; TCRdb keeps in-frame clones, though not all of them. The DNA gave D and trimming, while V, J and clone size come from that table. The top ten clones hold more than 5.5% of a sample with 59,000 or so clones, more than 75% of them seen once. The ends were cut back, 0 bases at V and 6 bases at J, with 13 bases in the middle. The CDR3 totals 15 residues. Looked up from germline, CDR1 is LGHDT and CDR2 is YNNKEL (reference sequence).

This TCR was recovered from a man aged 60 to 75 with acute or convalescent COVID-19. This chain uses TRBV3-1 (or the pseudogene TRBV3-2) with TRBJ2-3; D might be TRBD2 (7 bases). Sequencing was done on a sample of peripheral blood. CDR3 sequence: CASSQDYRGADTQYF. The CDR3 DNA reads as TGTGCCAGCAGCCAAGATTATCGGGGGGCGGATACGCAGTATTTT.